A single T cell receptor (beta chain) is shown here with its context. The CDR3 runs 17 residues. V shed 1 base and J 1 base; nucleotides not matched to a gene: 8. CDR1 is SGHAT, CDR2 FQNNGV, per germline. TCRdb's copy holds only in-frame clones and misses some; the assay was immunoSEQ multiplex PCR. Of a few hundred thousand clones listed, roughly 87% were seen once; the top ten hold about 2.5%. The data were obtained in a study of blood T cell repertoires in COVID-19. The wider study: Some COVID-19 samples were acute and others convalescent; all came from the United States, Italy and Spain. Sample material is recorded as cDNA or gDNA derived from T cells, B-cell-depleted T cells, or PBMCs.

The sequenced sample was peripheral blood. The V call is TRBV11-2, the J call TRBJ2-3; 7 bases fit TRBD1. This sequence was found in a young man with active or convalescent COVID-19. For the CDR3, the DNA is TGTGCCAGCAGCTTAGCCCGAACAGGGGCAGGCACAGATACGCAGTATTTT. Amino acids: CASSLARTGAGTDTQYF. The complete variable domain, with remaining parts taken from reference TRBV11-2 and TRBJ2-3, reads EAGVAQSPRYKIIEKRQSVAFWCNPISGHATLYWYQQILGQGPKLLIQFQNNGVVDDSQLPKDRFSAERLKGVDSTLKIQPAKLEDSAVYLCASSLARTGAGTDTQYFGPGTRLTVL.